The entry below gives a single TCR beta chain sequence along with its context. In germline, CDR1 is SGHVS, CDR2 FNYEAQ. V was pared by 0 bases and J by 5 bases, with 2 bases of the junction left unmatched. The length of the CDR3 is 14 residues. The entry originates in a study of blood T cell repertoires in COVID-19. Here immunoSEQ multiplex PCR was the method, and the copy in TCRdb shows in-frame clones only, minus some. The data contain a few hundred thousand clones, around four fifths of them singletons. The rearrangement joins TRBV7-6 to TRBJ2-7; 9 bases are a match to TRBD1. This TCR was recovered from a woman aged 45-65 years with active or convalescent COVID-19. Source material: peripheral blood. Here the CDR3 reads CASSLADRGHEQYF. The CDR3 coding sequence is TGTGCCAGCAGCTTAGCGGACAGGGGACACGAGCAGTACTTC.